This T cell receptor (beta chain) was retrieved from a study of blood T cell repertoires in COVID-19. Recruitment covered about 25 US areas and drew participants whose ages spanned about 18 to 95 years. Cohorts were based on clinical histories the participants reported. In Cohort 3, a recovered donor had either two negative PCRs, clearance, or symptom resolution. In the original analysis: Amplification of reference gene primers was used by the study to estimate nucleated cell counts. Clones were read by immunoSEQ multiplex PCR, and TCRdb kept only the in-frame ones, dropping some. V, J and clone size are those of that table, while D and trimming were read from the DNA. This table holds over 300,000 clones, around 91% found once. This CDR3 spans 16 amino acids. Per the germline V gene, CDR1 is LGHDT and CDR2 is YNNKEL (reference sequence). With 1 base clipped from V and 4 bases from J, the junction kept 8 bases outside the gene matches.

This chain connects TRBV3-1 (or the pseudogene TRBV3-2) to TRBJ2-7; 9 bases agree with TRBD1. This TCR was sampled from a woman between 40 and 55 years old who had recovered from COVID-19. Source material: PBMCs or T cells enriched from blood (not recorded which). CDR3 sequence (DNA): TGTGCCAGCAGCCAAGTTCCGGGACAGGGTCCTTACGAGCAGTACTTC. It encodes CASSQVPGQGPYEQYF.